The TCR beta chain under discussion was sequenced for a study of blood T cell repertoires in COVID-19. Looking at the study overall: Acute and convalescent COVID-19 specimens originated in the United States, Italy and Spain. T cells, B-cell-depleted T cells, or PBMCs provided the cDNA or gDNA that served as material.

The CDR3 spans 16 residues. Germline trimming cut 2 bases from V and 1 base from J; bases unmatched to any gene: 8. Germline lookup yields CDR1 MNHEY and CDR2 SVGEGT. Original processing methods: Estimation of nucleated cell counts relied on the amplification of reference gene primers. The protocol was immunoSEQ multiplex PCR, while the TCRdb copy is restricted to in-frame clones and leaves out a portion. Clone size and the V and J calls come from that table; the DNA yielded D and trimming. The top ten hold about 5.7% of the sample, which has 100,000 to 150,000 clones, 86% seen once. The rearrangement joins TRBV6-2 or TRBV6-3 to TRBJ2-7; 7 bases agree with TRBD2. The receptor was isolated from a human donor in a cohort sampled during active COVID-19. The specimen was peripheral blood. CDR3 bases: TGTGCCAGCAGTTACCCCTCGGAGCGGGGATCCTACGAGCAGTACTTC. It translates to CASSYPSERGSYEQYF.